This is a list of T cell receptor beta chains from one sample in a study of a mutant IDH1 vaccine in newly diagnosed glioma. TCRdb's copy holds only in-frame clones and misses some; the assay was immunoSEQ multiplex PCR. The table has roughly 50,000 clones, 82% seen once; the top ten hold 3% to 3.5%. No antigens are known for them. Sequences were derived from PBMCs, sampled from a glioma patient whose treatment included an IDH1 peptide vaccine. The source of these receptors is a woman under 30 with glioma. Some clones in this sample may be carry-over from other donors' samples. CDR3s include the opening cysteine and the closing phenylalanine or tryptophan.

TRBJ1-1,TRBV6-5,CASRRTGEGTEAFF
TRBJ1-2,TRBV2,CASIEDRGNGYTF
TRBJ2-7,TRBV10-3,CAISESSQIGAYEQYF
TRBJ2-7,TRBV2,CASAAGGGTEQYF
TRBJ1-2,TRBV4-1,CASSHDSYGYTF
TRBJ2-1,TRBV19,CASSFRSGEQFF
TRBJ2-3,TRBV5-4,CASSPGNEDTQYF
TRBJ2-1,TRBV5-1,CASRRSGNEQFF
TRBJ1-5,TRBV27,CASSLSLSQPQHF
TRBJ1-6,TRBV19,CASKWEGGSPLHF
TRBJ1-1,TRBV5-1,CASADWTGVEAFF
TRBJ2-2,TRBV7-9,CAIWTSWWDTGELFF
TRBJ1-2,TRBV7-8,CASSFRAKLYGYTF
TRBJ2-7,TRBV27,CASSWTVNYEQYF
TRBJ1-5,TRBV10-3,CATSTLGQGGRSEPQHF
TRBJ1-6,TRBV27,CASSVGQGNGYSPLHF
TRBJ1-6,TRBV6-5,CASSLGVNSPLHF
TRBJ2-1,TRBV6-4,CASSDGTSGKNEQFF
TRBJ2-1,TRBV30,CAWDYGNNEQFF
TRBJ2-7,TRBV29-1,CSVARGAYEQYF
TRBJ1-4,TRBV5-1,CASAAQATGGEKLFF
TRBJ1-5,TRBV5-1,CASSFGVGDQPQHF